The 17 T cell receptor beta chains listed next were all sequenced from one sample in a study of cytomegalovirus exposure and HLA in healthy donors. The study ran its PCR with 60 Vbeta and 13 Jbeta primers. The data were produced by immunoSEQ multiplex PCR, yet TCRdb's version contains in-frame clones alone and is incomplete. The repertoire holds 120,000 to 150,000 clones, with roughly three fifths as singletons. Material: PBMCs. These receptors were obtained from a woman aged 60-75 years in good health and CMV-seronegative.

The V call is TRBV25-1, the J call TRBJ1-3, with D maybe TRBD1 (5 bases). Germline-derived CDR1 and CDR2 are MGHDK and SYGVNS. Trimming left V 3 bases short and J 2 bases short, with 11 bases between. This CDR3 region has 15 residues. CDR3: CASSDQGTTGNTIYF. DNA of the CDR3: TGTGCCAGCAGTGATCAGGGTACCACTGGAAACACCATATATTTT.

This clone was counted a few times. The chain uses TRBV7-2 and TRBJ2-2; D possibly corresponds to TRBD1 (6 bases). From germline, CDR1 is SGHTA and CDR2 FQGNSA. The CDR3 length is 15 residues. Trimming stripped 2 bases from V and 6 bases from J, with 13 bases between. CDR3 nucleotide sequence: TGTGCCAGCAGCTTATTCAGGGGCGCATCCGGGGAGCTGTTTTTT. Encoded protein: CASSLFRGASGELFF. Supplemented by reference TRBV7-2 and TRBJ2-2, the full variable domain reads GAGVSQSPSNKVTEKGKDVELRCDPISGHTALYWYRQSLGQGLEFLIYFQGNSAPDKSGLPSDRFSAERTGGSVSTLTIQRTQQEDSAVYLCASSLFRGASGELFFGEGSRLTVL.

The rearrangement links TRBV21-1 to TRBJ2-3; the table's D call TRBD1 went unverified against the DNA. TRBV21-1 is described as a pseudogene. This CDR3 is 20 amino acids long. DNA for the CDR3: TGTGCCAGCAGATCCTGGGACAGGGGCCAACCTCACCCTAGCACAGATACGCAGTATTTT. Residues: CASRSWDRGQPHPSTDTQYF.

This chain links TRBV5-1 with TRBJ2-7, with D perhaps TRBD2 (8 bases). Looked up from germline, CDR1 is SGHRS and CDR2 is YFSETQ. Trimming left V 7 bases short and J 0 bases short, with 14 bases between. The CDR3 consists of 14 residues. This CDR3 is CASRGGQSSYEQYF. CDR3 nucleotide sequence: TGCGCCAGCCGGGGGGGACAGAGCTCCTACGAGCAGTACTTC.

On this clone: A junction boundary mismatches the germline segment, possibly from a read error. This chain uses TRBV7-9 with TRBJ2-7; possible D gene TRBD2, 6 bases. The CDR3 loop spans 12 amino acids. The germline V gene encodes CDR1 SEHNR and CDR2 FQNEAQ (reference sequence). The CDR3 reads CSSSLQGGEQYF. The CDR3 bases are TGTTCCAGCAGCTTGCAGGGAGGCGAGCAGTACTTC.

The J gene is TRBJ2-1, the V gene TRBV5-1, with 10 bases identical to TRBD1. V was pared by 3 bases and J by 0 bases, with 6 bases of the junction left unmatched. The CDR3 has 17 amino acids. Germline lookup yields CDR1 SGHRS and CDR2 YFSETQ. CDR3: CASSSTGGGSSYNEQFF. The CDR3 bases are TGCGCCAGCAGCTCGACAGGGGGCGGGAGCTCCTACAATGAGCAGTTCTTC.

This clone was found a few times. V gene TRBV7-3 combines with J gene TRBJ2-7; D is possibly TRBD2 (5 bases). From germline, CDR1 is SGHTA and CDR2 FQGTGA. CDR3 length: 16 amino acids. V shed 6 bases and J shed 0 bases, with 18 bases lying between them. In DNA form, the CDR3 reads TGTGCCAGCAGGTTTAAGGAAGGGAGAAGCTCCTACGAGCAGTACTTC. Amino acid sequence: CASRFKEGRSSYEQYF.

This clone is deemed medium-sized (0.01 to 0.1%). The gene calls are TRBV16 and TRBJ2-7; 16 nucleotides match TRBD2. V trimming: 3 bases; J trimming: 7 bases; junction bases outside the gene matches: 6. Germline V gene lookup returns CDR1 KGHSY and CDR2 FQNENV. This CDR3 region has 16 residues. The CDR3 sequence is CASSHTGLAGGKEQYF. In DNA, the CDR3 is TGTGCCAGCAGCCATACGGGACTAGCGGGAGGGAAAGAGCAGTACTTC.

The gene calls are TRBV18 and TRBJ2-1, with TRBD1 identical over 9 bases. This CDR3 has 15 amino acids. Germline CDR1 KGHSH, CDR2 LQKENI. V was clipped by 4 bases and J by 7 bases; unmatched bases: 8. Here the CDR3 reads CASSRGQGAGNEQFF. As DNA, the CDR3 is TGTGCCAGCTCACGGGGACAGGGCGCTGGGAATGAGCAGTTCTTC.

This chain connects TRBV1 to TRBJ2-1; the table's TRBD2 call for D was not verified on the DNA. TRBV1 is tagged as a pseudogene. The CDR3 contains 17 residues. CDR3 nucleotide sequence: TGCACCAGCAGCCAAGATTCAACGGGGGGGCCGTACAATGAGCAGTTCTTC. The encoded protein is CTSSQDSTGGPYNEQFF.

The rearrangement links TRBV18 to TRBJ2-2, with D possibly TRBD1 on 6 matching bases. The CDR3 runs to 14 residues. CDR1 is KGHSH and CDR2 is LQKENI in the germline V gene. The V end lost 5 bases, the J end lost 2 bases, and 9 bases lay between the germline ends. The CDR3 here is CASSSGHNTGELFF. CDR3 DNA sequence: TGTGCCAGCTCATCGGGACATAACACCGGGGAGCTGTTTTTT.

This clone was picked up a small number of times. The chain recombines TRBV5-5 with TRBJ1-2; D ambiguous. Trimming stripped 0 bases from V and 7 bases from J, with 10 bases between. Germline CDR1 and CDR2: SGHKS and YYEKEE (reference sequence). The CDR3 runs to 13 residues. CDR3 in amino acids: CASSLDIQSGYTF. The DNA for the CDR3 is TGTGCCAGCAGCTTGGACATACAAAGTGGCTACACCTTC.

CDR3 nucleotides: TGCGCCAGCAGCCAAAGTGATGTTAGGAGCTCTGGAAACACCATATATTTT. It yields the protein CASSQSDVRSSGNTIYF. V gene TRBV4-3 combines with J gene TRBJ1-3; D remains ambiguous. The CDR3 has 17 amino acids. The germline V gene encodes CDR1 LGHNA and CDR2 YSLEER. The ends were cut back, 2 bases at V and 0 bases at J, with 14 bases in the middle.

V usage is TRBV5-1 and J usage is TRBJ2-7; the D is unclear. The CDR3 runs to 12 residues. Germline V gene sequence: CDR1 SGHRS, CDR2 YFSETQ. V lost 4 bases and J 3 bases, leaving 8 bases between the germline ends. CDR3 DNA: TGCGCCAGCAGCCCCGACATCTACGAGCAGTACTTC. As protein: CASSPDIYEQYF. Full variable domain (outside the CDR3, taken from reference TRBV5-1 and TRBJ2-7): KAGVTQTPRYLIKTRGQQVTLSCSPISGHRSVSWYQQTPGQGLQFLFEYFSETQRNKGNFPGRFSGRQFSNSRSEMNVSTLELGDSALYLCASSPDIYEQYFGPGTRLTVT.

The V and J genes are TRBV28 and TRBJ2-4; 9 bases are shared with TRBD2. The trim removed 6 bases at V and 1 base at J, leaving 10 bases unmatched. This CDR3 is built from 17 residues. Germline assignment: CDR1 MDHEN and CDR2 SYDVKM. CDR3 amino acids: CASRSGGRGGAKNIQYF. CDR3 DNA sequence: TGTGCCAGCAGAAGTGGCGGGCGGGGGGGTGCCAAAAACATTCAGTACTTC. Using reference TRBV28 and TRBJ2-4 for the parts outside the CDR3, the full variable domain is DVKVTQSSRYLVKRTGEKVFLECVQDMDHENMFWYRQDPGLGLRLIYFSYDVKMKEKGDIPEGYSVSREKKERFSLILESASTNQTSMYLCASRSGGRGGAKNIQYFGAGTRLSVL.

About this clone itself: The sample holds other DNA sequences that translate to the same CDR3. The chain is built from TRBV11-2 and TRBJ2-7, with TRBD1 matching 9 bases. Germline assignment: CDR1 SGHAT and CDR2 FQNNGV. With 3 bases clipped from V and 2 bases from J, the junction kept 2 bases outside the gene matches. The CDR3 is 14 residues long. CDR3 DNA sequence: TGTGCCAGCAGCTTCGGGACAGGGACCTACGAGCAGTACTTC. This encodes CASSFGTGTYEQYF.

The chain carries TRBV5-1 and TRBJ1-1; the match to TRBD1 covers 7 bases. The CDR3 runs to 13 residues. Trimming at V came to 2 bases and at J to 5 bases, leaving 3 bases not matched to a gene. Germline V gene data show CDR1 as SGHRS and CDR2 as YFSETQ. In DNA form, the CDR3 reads TGCGCCAGCAGCTTCAACAGGGGAACTGAAGCTTTCTTT. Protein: CASSFNRGTEAFF.